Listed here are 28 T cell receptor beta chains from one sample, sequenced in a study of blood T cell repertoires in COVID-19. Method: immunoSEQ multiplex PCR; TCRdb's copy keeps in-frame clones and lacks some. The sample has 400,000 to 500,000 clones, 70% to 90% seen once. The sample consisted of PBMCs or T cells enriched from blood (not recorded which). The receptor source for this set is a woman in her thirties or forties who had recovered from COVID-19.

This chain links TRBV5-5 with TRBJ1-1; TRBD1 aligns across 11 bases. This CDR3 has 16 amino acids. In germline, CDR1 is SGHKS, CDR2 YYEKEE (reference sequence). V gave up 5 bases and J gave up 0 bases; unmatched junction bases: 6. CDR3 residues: CASSYAGQGVNTEAFF. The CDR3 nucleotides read TGTGCCAGCAGTTACGCGGGACAGGGGGTGAACACTGAAGCTTTCTTT.

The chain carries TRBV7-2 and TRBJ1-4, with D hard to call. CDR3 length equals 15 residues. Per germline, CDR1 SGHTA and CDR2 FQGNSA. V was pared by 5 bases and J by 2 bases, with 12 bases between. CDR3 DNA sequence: TGTGCCAGCAGCGAAGCAGGTGTGACTAATGAAAAACTGTTTTTT. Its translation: CASSEAGVTNEKLFF.

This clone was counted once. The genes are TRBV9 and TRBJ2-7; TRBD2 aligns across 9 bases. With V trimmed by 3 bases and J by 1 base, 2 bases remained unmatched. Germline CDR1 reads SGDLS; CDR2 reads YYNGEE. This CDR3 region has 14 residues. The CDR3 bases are TGTGCCAGCAGCGCGCTAGCGGGATCCTACGAGCAGTACTTC. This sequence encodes CASSALAGSYEQYF.

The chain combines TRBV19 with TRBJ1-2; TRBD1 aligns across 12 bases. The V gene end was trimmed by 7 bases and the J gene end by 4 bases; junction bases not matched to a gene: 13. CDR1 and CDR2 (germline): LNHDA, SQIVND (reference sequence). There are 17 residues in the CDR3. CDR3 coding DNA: TGTGCCAGTACCTACGGGACAGGGGGCGATGGGTTCTATGGCTACACCTTC. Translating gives CASTYGTGGDGFYGYTF.

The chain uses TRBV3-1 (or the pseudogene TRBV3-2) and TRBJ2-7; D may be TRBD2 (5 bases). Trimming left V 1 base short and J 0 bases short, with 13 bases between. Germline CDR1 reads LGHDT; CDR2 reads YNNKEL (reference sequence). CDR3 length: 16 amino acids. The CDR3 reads CASSQALGEPSYEQYF. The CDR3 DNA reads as TGTGCCAGCAGCCAAGCCCTCGGGGAGCCCTCCTACGAGCAGTACTTC.

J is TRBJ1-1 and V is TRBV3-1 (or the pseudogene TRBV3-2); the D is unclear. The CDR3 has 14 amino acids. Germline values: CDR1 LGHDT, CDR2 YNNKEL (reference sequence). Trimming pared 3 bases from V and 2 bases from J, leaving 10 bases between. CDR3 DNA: TGTGCCAGCAGCCACACCGGGAGTAACACTGAAGCTTTCTTT. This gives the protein CASSHTGSNTEAFF.

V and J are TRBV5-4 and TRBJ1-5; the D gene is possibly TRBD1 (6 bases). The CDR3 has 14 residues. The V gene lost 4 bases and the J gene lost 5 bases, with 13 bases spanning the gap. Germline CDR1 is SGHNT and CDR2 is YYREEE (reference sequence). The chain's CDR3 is CASSLRGGDQPQHF. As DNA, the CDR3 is TGTGCCAGCAGCCTCAGAGGGGGGGATCAGCCCCAGCATTTT.

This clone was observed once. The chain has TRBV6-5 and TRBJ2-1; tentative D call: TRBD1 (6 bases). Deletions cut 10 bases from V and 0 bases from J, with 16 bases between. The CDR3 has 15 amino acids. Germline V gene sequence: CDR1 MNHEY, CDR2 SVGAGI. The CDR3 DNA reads TGTGCCACACAAACAGGGCTACCCTCCTACAATGAGCAGTTCTTC. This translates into CATQTGLPSYNEQFF.

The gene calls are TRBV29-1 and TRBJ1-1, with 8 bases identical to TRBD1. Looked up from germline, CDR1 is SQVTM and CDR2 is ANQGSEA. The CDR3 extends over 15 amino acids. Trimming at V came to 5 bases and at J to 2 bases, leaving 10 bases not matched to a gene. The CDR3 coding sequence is TGCAGCGTTATTGGCACCAGGGGGCACAACACTGAAGCTTTCTTT. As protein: CSVIGTRGHNTEAFF.

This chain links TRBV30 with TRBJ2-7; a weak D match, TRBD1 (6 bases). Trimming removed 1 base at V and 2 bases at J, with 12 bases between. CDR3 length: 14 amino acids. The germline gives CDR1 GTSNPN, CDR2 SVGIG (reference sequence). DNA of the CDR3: TGTGCCTGGAGTGCAGGGGTGGGCACCTACGAGCAGTACTTC. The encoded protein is CAWSAGVGTYEQYF. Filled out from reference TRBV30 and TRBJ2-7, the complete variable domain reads SQTIHQWPATLVQPVGSPLSLECTVEGTSNPNLYWYRQAAGRGLQLLFYSVGIGQISSEVPQNLSASRPQDRQFILSSKKLLLSDSGFYLCAWSAGVGTYEQYFGPGTRLTVT.

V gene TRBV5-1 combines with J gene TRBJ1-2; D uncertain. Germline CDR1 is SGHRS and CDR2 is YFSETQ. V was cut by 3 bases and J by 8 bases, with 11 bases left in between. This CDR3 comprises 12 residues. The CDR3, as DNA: TGCGCCAGCAGCTGGGGAGGAACCGGCTACACCTTC. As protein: CASSWGGTGYTF.

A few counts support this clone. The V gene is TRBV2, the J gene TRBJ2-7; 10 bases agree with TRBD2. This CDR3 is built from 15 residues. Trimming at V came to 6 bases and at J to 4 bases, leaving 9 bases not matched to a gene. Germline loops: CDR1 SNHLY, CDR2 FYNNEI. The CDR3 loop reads CASRRGASGSYEQYF. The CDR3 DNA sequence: TGTGCCAGCAGGAGAGGGGCTAGCGGGAGTTACGAGCAGTACTTC.

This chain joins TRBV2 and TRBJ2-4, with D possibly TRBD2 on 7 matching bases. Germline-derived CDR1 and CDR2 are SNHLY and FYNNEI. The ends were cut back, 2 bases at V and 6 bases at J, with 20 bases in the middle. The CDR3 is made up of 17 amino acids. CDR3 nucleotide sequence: TGTGCCAGCAGTGAAACAGGGCGGCGGGAGTCGGGAAACATTCAGTACTTC. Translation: CASSETGRRESGNIQYF.

CDR3 sequence (DNA): TGCAGCGTGGGACTAGCGGGAGCCAACAATGAGCAGTTCTTC. Translating gives CSVGLAGANNEQFF. The chain has TRBV29-1 and TRBJ2-1, with 14 bases identical to TRBD2. There are 14 residues in the CDR3. V gave up 6 bases and J gave up 5 bases; unmatched junction bases: 3. CDR1 is SQVTM and CDR2 is ANQGSEA in the germline V gene.

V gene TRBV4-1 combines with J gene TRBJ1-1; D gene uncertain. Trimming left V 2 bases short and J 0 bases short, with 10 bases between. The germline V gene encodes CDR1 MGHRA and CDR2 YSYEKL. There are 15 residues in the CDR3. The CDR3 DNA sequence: TGCGCCAGCAGCCAAAGTTATTCGGTGAACACTGAAGCTTTCTTT. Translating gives CASSQSYSVNTEAFF.

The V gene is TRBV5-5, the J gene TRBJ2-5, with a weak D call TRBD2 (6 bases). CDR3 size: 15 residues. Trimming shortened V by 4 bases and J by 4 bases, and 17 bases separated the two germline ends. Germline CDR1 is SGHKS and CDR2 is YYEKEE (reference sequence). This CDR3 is CASSPLAGPGETQYF. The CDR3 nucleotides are TGTGCCAGCAGCCCCCTGGCGGGGCCGGGAGAGACCCAGTACTTC.

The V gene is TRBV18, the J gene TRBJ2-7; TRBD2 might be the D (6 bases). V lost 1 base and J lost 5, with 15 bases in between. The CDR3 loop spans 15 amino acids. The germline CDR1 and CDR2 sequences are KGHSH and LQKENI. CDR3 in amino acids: CASSPQWRAPNEQYF. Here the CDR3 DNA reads TGTGCCAGCTCACCACAATGGAGGGCCCCCAACGAGCAGTACTTC. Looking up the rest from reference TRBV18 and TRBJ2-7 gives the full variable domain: NAGVMQNPRHLVRRRGQEARLRCSPMKGHSHVYWYRQLPEEGLKFMVYLQKENIIDESGMPKERFSAEFPKEGPSILRIQQVVRGDSAAYFCASSPQWRAPNEQYFGPGTRLTVT.

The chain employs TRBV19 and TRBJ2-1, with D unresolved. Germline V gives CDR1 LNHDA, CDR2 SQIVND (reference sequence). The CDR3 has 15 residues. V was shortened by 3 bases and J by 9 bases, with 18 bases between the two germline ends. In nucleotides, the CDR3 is TGTGCCAGTAGTATTCTCAGATTAAGAGCGACTGAGCAGTTCTTC. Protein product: CASSILRLRATEQFF.

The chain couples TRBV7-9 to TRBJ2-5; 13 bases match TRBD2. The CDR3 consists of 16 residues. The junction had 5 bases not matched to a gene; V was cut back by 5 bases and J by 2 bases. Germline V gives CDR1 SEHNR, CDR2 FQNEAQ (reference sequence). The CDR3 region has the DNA TGTGCCAGCAGCCGACCGGGACTAGCGGGACAAGAGACCCAGTACTTC. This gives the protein CASSRPGLAGQETQYF. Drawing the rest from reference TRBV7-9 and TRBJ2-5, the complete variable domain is DTGVSQNPRHKITKRGQNVTFRCDPISEHNRLYWYRQTLGQGPEFLTYFQNEAQLEKSRLLSDRFSAERPKGSFSTLEIQRTEQGDSAMYLCASSRPGLAGQETQYFGPGTRLLVL.

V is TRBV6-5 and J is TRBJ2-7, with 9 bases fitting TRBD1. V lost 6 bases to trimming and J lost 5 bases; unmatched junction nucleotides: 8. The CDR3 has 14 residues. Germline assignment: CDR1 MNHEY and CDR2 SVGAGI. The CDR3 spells CASRIGTGIHEQYF. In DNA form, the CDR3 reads TGTGCCAGCAGAATAGGGACAGGGATCCACGAGCAGTACTTC.

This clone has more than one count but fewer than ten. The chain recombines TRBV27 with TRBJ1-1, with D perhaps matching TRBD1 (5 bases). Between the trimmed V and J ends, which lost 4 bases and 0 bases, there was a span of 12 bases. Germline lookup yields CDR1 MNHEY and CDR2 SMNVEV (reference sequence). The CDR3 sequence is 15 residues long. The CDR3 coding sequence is TGTGCCAGCAGTTATGCGGGACGGGTGAACACTGAAGCTTTCTTT. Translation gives CASSYAGRVNTEAFF.

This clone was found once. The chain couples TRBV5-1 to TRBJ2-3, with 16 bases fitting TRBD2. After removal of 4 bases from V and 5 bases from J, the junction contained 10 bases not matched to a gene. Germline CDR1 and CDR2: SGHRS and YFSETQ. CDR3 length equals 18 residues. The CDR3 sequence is CASSAGTSGRAPEDTQYF. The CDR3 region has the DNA TGCGCCAGCAGCGCCGGGACTAGCGGGAGGGCCCCGGAAGATACGCAGTATTTT.

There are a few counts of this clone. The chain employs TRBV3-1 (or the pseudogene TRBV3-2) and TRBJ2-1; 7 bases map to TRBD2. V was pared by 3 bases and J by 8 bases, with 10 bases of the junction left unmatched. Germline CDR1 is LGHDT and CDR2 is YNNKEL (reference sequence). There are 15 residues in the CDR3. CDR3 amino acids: CASSHGLVNFDEQFF. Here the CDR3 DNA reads TGTGCCAGCAGCCATGGACTAGTTAATTTCGATGAGCAGTTCTTC.

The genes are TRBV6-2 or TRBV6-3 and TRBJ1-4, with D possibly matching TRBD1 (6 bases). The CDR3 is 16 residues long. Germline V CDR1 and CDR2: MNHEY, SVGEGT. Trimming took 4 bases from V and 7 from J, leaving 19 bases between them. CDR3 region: CASSWTPGVSGEKLFF. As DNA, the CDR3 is TGTGCCAGCAGTTGGACACCAGGGGTTTCCGGTGAAAAACTGTTTTTT.

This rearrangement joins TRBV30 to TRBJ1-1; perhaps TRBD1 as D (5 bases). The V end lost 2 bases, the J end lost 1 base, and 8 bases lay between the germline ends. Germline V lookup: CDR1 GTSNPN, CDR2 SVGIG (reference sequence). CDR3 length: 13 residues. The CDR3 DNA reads TGTGCCTGGAGTCACACAGGGAACACTGAAGCTTTCTTT. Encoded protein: CAWSHTGNTEAFF.

CDR3 sequence: CASSLWREAWGYTF. CDR3 DNA: TGTGCCAGCAGCTTATGGAGGGAAGCTTGGGGCTACACCTTC. J is TRBJ1-2 and V is TRBV7-9; D is ambiguous. The V and J ends lost 2 bases and 8 bases respectively, with 15 bases between them. Germline CDR1 SEHNR, CDR2 FQNEAQ (reference sequence). The CDR3 totals 14 residues. Complete variable domain (other parts from reference TRBV7-9 and TRBJ1-2): DTGVSQNPRHKITKRGQNVTFRCDPISEHNRLYWYRQTLGQGPEFLTYFQNEAQLEKSRLLSDRFSAERPKGSFSTLEIQRTEQGDSAMYLCASSLWREAWGYTFGSGTRLTVV.

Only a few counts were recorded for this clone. CDR3 sequence (DNA): TGTGCCAGCAGTTTCGTCACAGGGGTCTATAATTCACCCCTCCACTTT. This gives the protein CASSFVTGVYNSPLHF. V gene TRBV27 combines with J gene TRBJ1-6, with TRBD1 matching over 7 bases. V lost 3 bases to trimming and J lost 3 bases; unmatched junction nucleotides: 5. The CDR3 length is 16 residues. Per germline, CDR1 MNHEY and CDR2 SMNVEV (reference sequence).

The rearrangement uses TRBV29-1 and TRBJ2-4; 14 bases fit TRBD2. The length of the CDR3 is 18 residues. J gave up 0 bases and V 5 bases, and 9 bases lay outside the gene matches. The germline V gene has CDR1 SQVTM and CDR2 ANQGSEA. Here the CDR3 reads CSVIPPGLAGVAKNIQYF. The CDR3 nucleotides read TGCAGCGTTATCCCGCCGGGACTAGCGGGAGTAGCCAAAAACATTCAGTACTTC.